Shown below are 11 T cell receptor beta chains from a single sample sequenced in a study of cytomegalovirus exposure and HLA in healthy donors. The PCR contained 60 Vbeta and 13 Jbeta primers. Here immunoSEQ multiplex PCR was the method, and the copy in TCRdb shows in-frame clones only, minus some. This table has more than 95,000 clones, around 76% appearing once. Sample: PBMCs. These receptors originate from an older woman in good health and CMV-seropositive.

The chain uses TRBV28 and TRBJ1-4, with TRBD1 matching over 7 bases. This CDR3 is 14 amino acids long. After removal of 2 bases from V and 8 bases from J, the junction contained 5 bases not matched to a gene. The V gene's germline CDR1 is MDHEN and CDR2 SYDVKM. CDR3 amino acids: CASSLQGGREKLFF. The CDR3 DNA sequence: TGTGCCAGCAGTTTACAGGGGGGACGAGAAAAACTGTTTTTT.

The gene calls are TRBV6-4 and TRBJ1-5; D remains unclear. The CDR3 sequence is 14 residues long. Trimming removed 2 bases from V and 0 bases from J, with 5 bases in between. Germline CDR1 and CDR2: MRHNA and SNTAGT. The CDR3 sequence is CASSDLFSNQPQHF. DNA of the CDR3: TGTGCCAGCAGTGACCTTTTTAGCAATCAGCCCCAGCATTTT.

The chain links TRBV18 to TRBJ1-4, with D maybe TRBD1 (6 bases). The CDR3 consists of 13 residues. Trimming removed 6 bases from V and 5 bases from J, with 10 bases in between. Germline values: CDR1 KGHSH, CDR2 LQKENI. CDR3 region: CASSDGQNEKLFF. CDR3 DNA sequence: TGTGCCAGCTCTGATGGACAGAATGAAAAACTGTTTTTT.

This clone was counted only a few times. The genes are TRBV12-5 and TRBJ1-2; 9 bases map to TRBD1. The CDR3 spans 16 residues. V gave up 4 bases and J gave up 0 bases; unmatched junction bases: 6. Germline loops: CDR1 LGHNT, CDR2 FRNRAP. Written as DNA, the CDR3 is TGTGCTAGTGGTTACGGAGGGACAGGGCCTAACTATGGCTACACCTTC. This gives the protein CASGYGGTGPNYGYTF.

The chain uses TRBV29-1 and TRBJ1-1, with D unresolved. The length of the CDR3 is 11 residues. The V gene lost 5 bases and the J gene lost 2 bases, with 6 bases spanning the gap. Germline values: CDR1 SQVTM, CDR2 ANQGSEA. The CDR3 reads CSVPDNTEAFF. The CDR3 coding sequence is TGCAGCGTTCCAGATAACACTGAAGCTTTCTTT.

V is TRBV4-1 and J is TRBJ1-2; D is ambiguous. This CDR3 contains 14 residues. The V gene's germline CDR1 is MGHRA and CDR2 YSYEKL. The ends were cut back, 0 bases at V and 4 bases at J, with 9 bases in the middle. CDR3: CASSQDRSFYGYTF. The CDR3, as DNA: TGCGCCAGCAGCCAAGACCGGAGTTTCTATGGCTACACCTTC.

The chain employs TRBV6-1 and TRBJ2-1; 7 bases match TRBD1. This CDR3 comprises 15 residues. J gave up 6 bases and V 8 bases, and 13 bases lay outside the gene matches. Germline loops: CDR1 MNHNS, CDR2 SASEGT. Here the CDR3 reads CASESYRGLANEQFF. In DNA form, the CDR3 reads TGTGCCAGCGAAAGTTACAGGGGTCTGGCCAATGAGCAGTTCTTC.

This clone turned up a few times. The CDR3 coding sequence is TGTGCCTGGAGGGGACTAGCCGCCGAGCAGTACTTC. Protein product: CAWRGLAAEQYF. This chain joins TRBV30 and TRBJ2-7; 9 positions agree with TRBD2. The CDR3 has 12 amino acids. The ends lost 3 bases at V and 6 bases at J; junction bases unmatched: 3. Germline CDR1 GTSNPN, CDR2 SVGIG (reference sequence).

The genes are TRBV1 and TRBJ2-5; the D call TRBD2 from the table was never checked on the DNA. The end of the DNA is better explained by TRBJ2-7, so the J call may be wrong. TRBV1 is a documented pseudogene. This CDR3 is built from 16 residues. CDR3 loop: CTSSQDGRGANYEQYF. The CDR3 DNA is TGCACCAGCAGCCAAGATGGACGGGGAGCGAACTACGAGCAGTACTTC.

This clone turned up a few times. The J gene is TRBJ1-2, the V gene TRBV6-5, with a tentative D call TRBD1 (6 bases). The ends were cut back, 6 bases at V and 6 bases at J, with 14 bases in the middle. Germline V gene data show CDR1 as MNHEY and CDR2 as SVGAGI. CDR3 length: 13 residues. CDR3 in amino acids: CASRLPRQDGYTF. CDR3 nucleotide sequence: TGTGCCAGCAGATTACCCCGACAGGATGGCTACACCTTC.

The gene calls are TRBV9 and TRBJ2-2; 8 bases are shared with TRBD1. Germline V gene sequence: CDR1 SGDLS, CDR2 YYNGEE. This CDR3 is 15 amino acids long. After removal of 6 bases from V and 2 bases from J, the junction contained 6 bases not matched to a gene. This chain's CDR3 is CASTPRGQNTGELFF. In DNA, the CDR3 is TGTGCCAGCACCCCCAGGGGGCAAAACACCGGGGAGCTGTTTTTT.